This T cell receptor (beta chain) was retrieved from a study of cytotoxic CD8 clonotypes in ibrutinib-treated CLL. This clone was seen only a few times. CDR3 length: 16 residues. Germline loops: CDR1 LGHNA, CDR2 YSLEER. The V end was cut by 0 bases, the J end by 2 bases, with 8 bases between. The planned depth of sequencing spanned 1 in 200,000 to 1 in 1 million T cells. TCRdb's table, derived via immunoSEQ multiplex PCR, lists solely in-frame clones and lacks some. The profile shows 150,000 to 250,000 clones, approximately 72% of them singletons. The V call is TRBV4-3, the J call TRBJ2-6; tentatively, D is TRBD1 (6 bases). This TCR was sampled from a human donor with chronic lymphocytic leukemia. The sequences come from PBMCs, collected after 24 months of ibrutinib treatment. CDR3 sequence reads: CASSQEGAAGANVLTF. The CDR3 DNA is TGCGCCAGCAGCCAAGAGGGGGCAGCTGGGGCCAACGTCCTGACTTTC.